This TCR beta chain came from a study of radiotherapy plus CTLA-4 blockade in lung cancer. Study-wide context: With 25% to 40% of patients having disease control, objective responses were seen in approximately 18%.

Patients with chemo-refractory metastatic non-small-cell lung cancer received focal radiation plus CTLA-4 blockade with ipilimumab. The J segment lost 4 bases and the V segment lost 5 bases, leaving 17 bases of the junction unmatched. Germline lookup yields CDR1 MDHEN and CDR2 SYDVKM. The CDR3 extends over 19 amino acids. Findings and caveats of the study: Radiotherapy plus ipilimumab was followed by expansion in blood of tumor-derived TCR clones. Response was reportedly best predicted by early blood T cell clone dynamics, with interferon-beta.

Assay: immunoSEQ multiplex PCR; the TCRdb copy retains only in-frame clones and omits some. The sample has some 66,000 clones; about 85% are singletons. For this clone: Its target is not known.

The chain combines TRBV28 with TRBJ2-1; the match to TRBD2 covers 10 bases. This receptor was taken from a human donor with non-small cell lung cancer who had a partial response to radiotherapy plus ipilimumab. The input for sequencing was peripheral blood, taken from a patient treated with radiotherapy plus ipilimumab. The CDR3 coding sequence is TGTGCCAGCAGTACTGTAGCGGGAGGACGGGCGGGGCTTTACAATGAGCAGTTCTTC. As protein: CASSTVAGGRAGLYNEQFF.